Listed below are T cell receptor beta chains from one sample, sequenced in a study of T cell responses to AZD1222 COVID-19 vaccine. The table came from immunoSEQ multiplex PCR; TCRdb's copy has only in-frame clones and leaves some out. There are roughly 110,000 clones in the sample; around 89% occur only once, and roughly 7% lies in the top ten. The sequences come from peripheral blood, collected on day 0 of AZD1222 vaccination. Receptors were obtained from an adult in good health. The CDR3 runs from the conserved cysteine through the conserved F or W. A D gene is named only where the DNA matches it firmly. Only some rows state a clone size, as once, few, many or a class for expanded clones.

DNA	CDR3	J	size	V	D
TGTGCCATCAGTGAGTCGGAAGGGAGAGGTTACGAGCAGTACTTC	CAISESEGRGYEQYF	TRBJ2-7	-	TRBV10-3	-
TGTGCCAGCAGCTTGGCCGGGGGGAACTCTAACTATGGCTACACCTTC	CASSLAGGNSNYGYTF	TRBJ1-2	few	TRBV5-4	-
TGTGCCAGCAGGGCTACTCACAGGGTAGGAGAAAAACTGTTTTTT	CASRATHRVGEKLFF	TRBJ1-4	-	TRBV6-5	-
TGTGCCACCAGTGATCCTTGGCGGACAGGGTCGAACACCGGGGAGCTGTTTTTT	CATSDPWRTGSNTGELFF	TRBJ2-2	-	TRBV24-1	TRBD1
TGTGCCAGTAGGGACAGGGGGCGCGACTATGGCTACACCTTC	CASRDRGRDYGYTF	TRBJ1-2	-	TRBV19	TRBD1
TGTGCCAGCAAAACAGGGGGTGCTTACAATGAGCAGTTCTTC	CASKTGGAYNEQFF	TRBJ2-1	-	TRBV6-5	TRBD1
TGTGCCAGCAGCCAAGATCTTAGAAGCGGGACCCCCTACAATGAGCAGTTCTTC	CASSQDLRSGTPYNEQFF	TRBJ2-1	-	TRBV3-1/TRBV3-2	TRBD2
TGCGCCAGCAGCTTGTGGGGCGGGGACACTGAAGCTTTCTTT	CASSLWGGDTEAFF	TRBJ1-1	-	TRBV5-1	-
TGCGCCAGCAGCCAAGATAGGAATCAGCCCCAGCATTTT	CASSQDRNQPQHF	TRBJ1-5	once	TRBV4-3	-
TGTGCCAGCTCACCACCGGCCGGACAGGGGGCATCTGGCTACACCTTC	CASSPPAGQGASGYTF	TRBJ1-2	-	TRBV18	TRBD1
TGCAGCGTTGTTCAACAGGGGGCCAGCAATGAGCAGTTCTTC	CSVVQQGASNEQFF	TRBJ2-1	-	TRBV29-1	TRBD1
TGTGCCAGCAGAAGGATGGGACAGCTACGGAATGAGCAGTTCTTC	CASRRMGQLRNEQFF	TRBJ2-1	-	TRBV7-2	TRBD1
TGTGCCAGCAGCCCGGGACAAGCGCTTAACTATGGCTACACCTTC	CASSPGQALNYGYTF	TRBJ1-2	-	TRBV7-2	-
TGTGCCAGCAGTTATATCGGGACAGGTGACAATGAGCAGTTCTTC	CASSYIGTGDNEQFF	TRBJ2-1	-	TRBV27	TRBD1
TGCAGCGTTGGCGGCAGTCAGGGGAACTATGGCTACACCTTC	CSVGGSQGNYGYTF	TRBJ1-2	-	TRBV29-1	-
TGCGCCAGCAGCTTGGAGGCTAACTATGGCTACACCTTC	CASSLEANYGYTF	TRBJ1-2	-	TRBV5-1	-
TGCGCCAGCAGCCAAGATCACCCCCGCAGGGCTGGGGCCAACGTCCTGACTTTC	CASSQDHPRRAGANVLTF	TRBJ2-6	-	TRBV4-3	-
TGTGCCAGCAGTCTTCTGGGAGGGGTGCAAGAGACCCAGTACTTC	CASSLLGGVQETQYF	TRBJ2-5	-	TRBV27	TRBD2
TGTGCCAGCAGCTTAGATGGGCTAGGTCCCTACTTC	CASSLDGLGPYF	TRBJ2-5	medium-sized	TRBV11-2	-
TGTGCCAGTAGTATAAGGGCCCCGGGACAGACTAATCAGCCCCAGCATTTT	CASSIRAPGQTNQPQHF	TRBJ1-5	once	TRBV19	TRBD1
TGTGCCAGCACCCGGGGGGCTGGAAACACCATATATTTT	CASTRGAGNTIYF	TRBJ1-3	-	TRBV9	-
TGTGCCAGCAGCTCTCAATTATTACAGGGGAAGGGGATGGGGATGGAGATTCAGTACTTC	CASSSQLLQGKGMGMEIQYF	TRBJ2-4	-	TRBV7-3	TRBD1
TGTGCCAGCACCCAACGCGGAGGGGGACGCTATGGCTACACCTTC	CASTQRGGGRYGYTF	TRBJ1-2	-	TRBV7-9	-
TGCGCCAGCAGCTTGGCCACAGGTTTCTACGAGCAGTACTTC	CASSLATGFYEQYF	TRBJ2-7	once	TRBV5-1	-
TGCAGCGTTGGTGTAGGACTTAACTATGGCTACACCTTC	CSVGVGLNYGYTF	TRBJ1-2	-	TRBV29-1	-
TGTGCCTGGAGTCTCCCCTCGGGGGGCTACACCTTC	CAWSLPSGGYTF	TRBJ1-2	-	TRBV30	-
TGTGCCAGCAGTTTCATCGGACAGGGGAACTATGGCTACACCTTC	CASSFIGQGNYGYTF	TRBJ1-2	-	TRBV28	TRBD1
TGTGCCAGCAGTTCCTTTTCGAGTGGCGGCACTGAAGCTTTCTTT	CASSSFSSGGTEAFF	TRBJ1-1	-	TRBV6-5	-
TGTGCCTGGAGTGTGGGAGACAATGAGCAGTTCTTC	CAWSVGDNEQFF	TRBJ2-1	-	TRBV30	-
TGTGCCAGCAGCCCAACCGGACAGGGGTTACAGCCCCAGCATTTT	CASSPTGQGLQPQHF	TRBJ1-5	-	TRBV25-1	TRBD1
TGTGCCACCAGTGATCTGGCAGATACGCAGTATTTT	CATSDLADTQYF	TRBJ2-3	-	TRBV24-1	-
TGTGCCAGCTCTAACTATCAGGGGGACCAAGAGACCCAGTACTTC	CASSNYQGDQETQYF	TRBJ2-5	-	TRBV18	TRBD1
TGTGCCAGCAGTAACCCTAGGCTGCAAGAGACCCAGTACTTC	CASSNPRLQETQYF	TRBJ2-5	-	TRBV27	-
TGTGCCAGCAGCGTTTCTAGCGGGAGGGTCAATGAGCAGTTCTTC	CASSVSSGRVNEQFF	TRBJ2-1	-	TRBV9	TRBD2
TGTGCCAACCCGTCTAGCGGTCTGGGCAATGAGCAGTTCTTC	CANPSSGLGNEQFF	TRBJ2-1	once	TRBV2	TRBD2
TGTGCCACCAGTGCCCCCGCAGCTAGCGTGTATGAGCAGTTCTTC	CATSAPAASVYEQFF	TRBJ2-1	-	TRBV24-1	-
TGTGCCAGCAGTCGGGACCGACCTTCTAATGAAAAACTGTTTTTT	CASSRDRPSNEKLFF	TRBJ1-4	-	TRBV2	-
TGTGCCAGCAGGGGACGGGGCCAGGGACCCACTGAAGCTTTCTTT	CASRGRGQGPTEAFF	TRBJ1-1	-	TRBV6-5	-
TGTGCCAGCTCGTTACCAGGTCAGCCCCAGCATTTT	CASSLPGQPQHF	TRBJ1-5	-	TRBV7-8	-
TGTGCCAGTCGACGGGACAGTTCCTACAATGAGCAGTTCTTC	CASRRDSSYNEQFF	TRBJ2-1	-	TRBV19	TRBD1